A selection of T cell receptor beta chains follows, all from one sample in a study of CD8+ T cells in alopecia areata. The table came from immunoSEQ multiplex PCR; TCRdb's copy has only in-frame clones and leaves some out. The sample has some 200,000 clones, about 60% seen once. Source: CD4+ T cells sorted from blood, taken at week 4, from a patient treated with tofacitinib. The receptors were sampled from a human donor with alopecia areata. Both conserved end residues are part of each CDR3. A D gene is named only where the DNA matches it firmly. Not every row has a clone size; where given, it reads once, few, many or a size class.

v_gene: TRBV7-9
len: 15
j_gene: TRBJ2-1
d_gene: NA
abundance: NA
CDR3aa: CASSLRQSSYNEQFF
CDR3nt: TGTGCCAGCAGCCTAAGGCAGAGCTCCTACAATGAGCAGTTCTTC

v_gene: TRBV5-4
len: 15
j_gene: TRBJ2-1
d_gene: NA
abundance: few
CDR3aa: CASSSPGPRNNEQFF
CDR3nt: TGTGCCAGCAGCTCCCCGGGACCAAGAAACAATGAGCAGTTCTTC

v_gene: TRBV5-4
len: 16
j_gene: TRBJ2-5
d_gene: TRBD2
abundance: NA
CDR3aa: CASSLGLAGSQETQYF
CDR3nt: TGTGCCAGCAGCTTGGGACTAGCGGGGTCCCAAGAGACCCAGTACTTC

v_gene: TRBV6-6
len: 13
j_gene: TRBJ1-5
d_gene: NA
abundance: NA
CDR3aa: CASCLYSNQPQHF
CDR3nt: TGTGCCTCCTGTCTGTATAGCAATCAGCCCCAGCATTTT

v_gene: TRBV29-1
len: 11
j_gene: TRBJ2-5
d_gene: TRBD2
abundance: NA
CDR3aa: CSGWGRGAQYF
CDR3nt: TGCAGCGGGTGGGGTCGGGGGGCCCAGTACTTC

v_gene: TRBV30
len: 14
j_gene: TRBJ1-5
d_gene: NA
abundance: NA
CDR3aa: CAYGLSRGGQPQHF
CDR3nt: TGTGCCTATGGACTATCCAGGGGCGGTCAGCCCCAGCATTTT

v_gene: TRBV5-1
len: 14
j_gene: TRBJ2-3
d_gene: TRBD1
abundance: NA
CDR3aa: CASSLEQGADTQYF
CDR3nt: TGCGCCAGCAGCTTGGAACAGGGGGCAGATACGCAGTATTTT

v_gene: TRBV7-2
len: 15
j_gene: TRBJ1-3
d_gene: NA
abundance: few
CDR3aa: CASSLGSVSGNTIYF
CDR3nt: TGTGCCAGCAGCTTAGGTAGCGTCTCTGGAAACACCATATATTTT

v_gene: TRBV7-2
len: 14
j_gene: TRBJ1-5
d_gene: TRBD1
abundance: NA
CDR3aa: CASSGQGRSQPQHF
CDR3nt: TGTGCCAGCAGCGGACAGGGCAGGAGTCAGCCCCAGCATTTT

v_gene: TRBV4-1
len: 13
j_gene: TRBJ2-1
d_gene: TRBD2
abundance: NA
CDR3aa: CASVSGGGGEQFF
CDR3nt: TGCGCCAGCGTAAGCGGGGGAGGCGGTGAGCAGTTCTTC

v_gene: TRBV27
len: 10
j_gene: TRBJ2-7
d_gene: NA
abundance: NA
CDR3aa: CARDPYEQYF
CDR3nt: TGTGCCAGGGACCCCTACGAGCAGTACTTC

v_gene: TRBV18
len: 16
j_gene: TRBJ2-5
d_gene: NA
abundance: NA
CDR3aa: CASSFQTGPGRETQYF
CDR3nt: TGTGCCAGCTCATTTCAGACAGGCCCAGGACGGGAGACCCAGTACTTC

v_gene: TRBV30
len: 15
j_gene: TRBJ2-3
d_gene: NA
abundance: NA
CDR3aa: CAWSPYGGGTDTQYF
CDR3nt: TGTGCCTGGAGTCCCTACGGGGGCGGGACAGATACGCAGTATTTT

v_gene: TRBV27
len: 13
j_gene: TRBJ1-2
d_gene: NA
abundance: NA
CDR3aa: CASSLSRGGGYTF
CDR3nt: TGTGCCAGCAGTTTAAGCCGGGGTGGCGGCTACACCTTC

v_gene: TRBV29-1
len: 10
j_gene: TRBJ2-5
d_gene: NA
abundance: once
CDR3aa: CSVEEKTQYF
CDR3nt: TGCAGCGTTGAGGAGAAGACCCAGTACTTC

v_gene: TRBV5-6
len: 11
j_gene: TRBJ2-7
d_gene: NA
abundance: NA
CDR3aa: CASSLGGKQYF
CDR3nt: TGTGCCAGCAGCTTGGGGGGGAAGCAGTACTTC

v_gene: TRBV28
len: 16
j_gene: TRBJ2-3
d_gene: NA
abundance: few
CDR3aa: CASSSGLSSPTDTQYF
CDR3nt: TGTGCCAGCTCGTCCGGGCTTTCCTCACCCACAGATACGCAGTATTTT

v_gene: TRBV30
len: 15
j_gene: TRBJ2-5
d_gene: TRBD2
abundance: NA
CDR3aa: CAWSVRGGPRETQYF
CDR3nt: TGTGCCTGGAGTGTACGGGGAGGGCCAAGAGAGACCCAGTACTTC

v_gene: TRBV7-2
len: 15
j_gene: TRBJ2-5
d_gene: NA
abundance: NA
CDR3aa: CASSLAAAYQETQYF
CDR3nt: TGTGCCAGCAGCTTAGCAGCGGCCTACCAAGAGACCCAGTACTTC

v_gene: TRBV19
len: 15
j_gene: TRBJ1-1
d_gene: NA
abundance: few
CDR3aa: CASSTQGGVNTEAFF
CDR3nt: TGTGCCAGTAGTACCCAGGGAGGAGTGAACACTGAAGCTTTCTTT

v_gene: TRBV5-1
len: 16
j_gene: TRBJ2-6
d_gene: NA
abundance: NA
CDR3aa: CASSPALVSGANVLTF
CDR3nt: TGCGCCAGCAGCCCGGCCCTGGTCTCTGGGGCCAACGTCCTGACTTTC

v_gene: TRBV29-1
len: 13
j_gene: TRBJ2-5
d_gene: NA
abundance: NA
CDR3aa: CSVERLGAETQYF
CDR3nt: TGCAGCGTTGAAAGGCTGGGCGCGGAGACCCAGTACTTC

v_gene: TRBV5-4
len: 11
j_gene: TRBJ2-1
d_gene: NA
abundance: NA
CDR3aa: CAMERGGNKFF
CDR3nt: TGTGCCATGGAGAGGGGGGGGAATAAGTTCTTC

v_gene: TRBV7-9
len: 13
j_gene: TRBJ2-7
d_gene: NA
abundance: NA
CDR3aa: CASCRDTPYEQYF
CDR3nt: TGTGCCTCCTGCCGGGACACCCCTTACGAGCAGTACTTC

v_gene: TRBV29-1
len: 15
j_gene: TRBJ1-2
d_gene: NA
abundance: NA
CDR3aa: CSVDGRLDAIYGYTF
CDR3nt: TGCAGCGTTGATGGTCGGTTGGACGCGATCTATGGCTACACCTTC

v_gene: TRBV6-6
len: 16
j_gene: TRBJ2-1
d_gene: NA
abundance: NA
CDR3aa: CASSYSMRSSYNEQFF
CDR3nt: TGTGCCAGCAGTTACTCGATGCGGAGCTCCTACAATGAGCAGTTCTTC

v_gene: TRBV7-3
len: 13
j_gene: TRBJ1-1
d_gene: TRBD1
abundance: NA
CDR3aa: CASSSRGQGEAFF
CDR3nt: TGTGCCAGCAGCTCCAGGGGGCAGGGTGAAGCTTTCTTT

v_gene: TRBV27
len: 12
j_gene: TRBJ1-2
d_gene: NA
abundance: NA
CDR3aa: CASFYAGYGYTF
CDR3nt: TGTGCCAGCTTTTATGCAGGCTATGGCTACACCTTC

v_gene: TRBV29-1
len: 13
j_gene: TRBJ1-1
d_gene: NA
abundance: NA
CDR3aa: CSAVGGADTEAFF
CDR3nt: TGCAGCGCTGTCGGGGGCGCGGACACTGAAGCTTTCTTT

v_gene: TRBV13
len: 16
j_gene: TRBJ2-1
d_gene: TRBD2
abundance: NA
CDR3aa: CASSLERTSVHNEQFF
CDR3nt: TGTGCCAGCAGCTTAGAGAGGACTAGCGTCCACAATGAGCAGTTCTTC

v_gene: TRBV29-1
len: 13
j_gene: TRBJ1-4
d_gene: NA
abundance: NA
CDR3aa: CSVKGRLVEKLFF
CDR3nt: TGCAGCGTCAAAGGGCGTTTAGTTGAAAAACTGTTTTTT

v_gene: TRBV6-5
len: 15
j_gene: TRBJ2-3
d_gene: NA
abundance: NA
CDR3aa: CASSRLDRVTDTQYF
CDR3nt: TGTGCCAGCAGCCGACTGGATCGGGTCACAGATACGCAGTATTTT

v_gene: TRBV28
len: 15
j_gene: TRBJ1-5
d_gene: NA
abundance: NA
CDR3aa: CASGGLLYSNQPQHF
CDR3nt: TGTGCCAGTGGGGGCCTTCTTTATAGCAATCAGCCCCAGCATTTT

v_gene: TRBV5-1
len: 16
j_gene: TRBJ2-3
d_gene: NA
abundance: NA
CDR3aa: CASSSAPGPSTDTQYF
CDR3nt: TGCGCCAGCAGCAGTGCGCCGGGACCCAGCACAGATACGCAGTATTTT

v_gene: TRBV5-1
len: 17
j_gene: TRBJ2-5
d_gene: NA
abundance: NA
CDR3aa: CASSHGQIHGIQETQYF
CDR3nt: TGCGCCAGCAGCCACGGACAGATCCATGGGATACAAGAGACCCAGTACTTC

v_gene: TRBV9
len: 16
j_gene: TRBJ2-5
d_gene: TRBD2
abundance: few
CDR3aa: CASGMTSGGTQETQYF
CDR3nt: TGTGCCAGCGGGATGACTAGCGGGGGGACCCAAGAGACCCAGTACTTC

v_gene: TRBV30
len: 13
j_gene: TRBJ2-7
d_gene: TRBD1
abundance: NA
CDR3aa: CAWSGGQNYEQYF
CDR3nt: TGTGCCTGGAGTGGGGGACAGAACTACGAGCAGTACTTC

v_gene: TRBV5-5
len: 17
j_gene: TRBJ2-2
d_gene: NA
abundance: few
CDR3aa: CASSGSLQGQNTGELFF
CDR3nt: TGTGCCAGCAGCGGGAGTTTACAGGGACAGAACACCGGGGAGCTGTTTTTT

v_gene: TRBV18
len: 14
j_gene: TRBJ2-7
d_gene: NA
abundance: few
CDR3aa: CASSPDSSSYEQYF
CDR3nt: TGTGCCAGCTCACCAGACAGTTCCTCCTACGAGCAGTACTTC

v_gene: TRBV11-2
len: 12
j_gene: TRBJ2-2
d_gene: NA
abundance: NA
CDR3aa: CASRGLAGELFF
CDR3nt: TGTGCCAGCAGAGGACTCGCCGGGGAGCTGTTTTTT

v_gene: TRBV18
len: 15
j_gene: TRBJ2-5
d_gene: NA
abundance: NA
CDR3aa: CASSFAARFQETQYF
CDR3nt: TGTGCCAGCTCATTTGCCGCGCGATTCCAAGAGACCCAGTACTTC

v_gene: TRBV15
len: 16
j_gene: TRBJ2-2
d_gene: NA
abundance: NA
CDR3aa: CATSRDPGRRTGELFF
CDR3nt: TGTGCCACCAGCAGAGACCCGGGACGGAGGACCGGGGAGCTGTTTTTT

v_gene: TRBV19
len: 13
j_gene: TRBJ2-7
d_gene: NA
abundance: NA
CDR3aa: CARGRGQIYEQYF
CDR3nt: TGTGCCAGAGGTAGAGGGCAGATCTACGAGCAGTACTTC

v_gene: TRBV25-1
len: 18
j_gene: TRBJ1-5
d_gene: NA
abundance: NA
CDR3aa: CASSESGQRGAHEGPQHF
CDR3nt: TGTGCCAGCAGTGAATCGGGGCAAAGGGGGGCGCATGAGGGGCCCCAGCATTTT

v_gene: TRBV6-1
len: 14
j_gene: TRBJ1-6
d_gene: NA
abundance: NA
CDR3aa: CASSETSGRRPLHF
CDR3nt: TGTGCCAGCAGTGAGACCTCGGGGCGGCGGCCCCTCCACTTT

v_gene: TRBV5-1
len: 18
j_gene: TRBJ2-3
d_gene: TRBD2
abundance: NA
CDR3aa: CASSLGRSPGLPTDTQYF
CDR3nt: TGCGCCAGCAGCTTGGGGCGCTCCCCGGGACTACCAACAGATACGCAGTATTTT

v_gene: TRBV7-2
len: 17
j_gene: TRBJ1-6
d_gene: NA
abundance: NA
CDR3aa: CASSLVHWSSYNSPLHF
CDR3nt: TGTGCCAGCAGCCTGGTTCATTGGAGCTCCTATAATTCACCCCTCCACTTT

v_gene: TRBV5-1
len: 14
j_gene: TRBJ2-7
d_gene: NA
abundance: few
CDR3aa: CASSLVQPPYEQYF
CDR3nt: TGCGCCAGCAGCTTGGTACAGCCACCCTACGAGCAGTACTTC

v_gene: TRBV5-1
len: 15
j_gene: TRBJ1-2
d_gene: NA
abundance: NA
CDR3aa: CASSLATDESNGYTF
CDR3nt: TGCGCCAGCAGCTTGGCCACCGATGAGTCAAATGGCTACACCTTC

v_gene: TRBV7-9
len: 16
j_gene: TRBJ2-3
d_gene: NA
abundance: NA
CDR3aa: CATTPDKTVSTDTQYF
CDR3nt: TGTGCCACGACGCCTGACAAGACAGTGAGCACAGATACGCAGTATTTT

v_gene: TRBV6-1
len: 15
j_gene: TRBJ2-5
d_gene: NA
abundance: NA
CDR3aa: CASSVEGGTAETQYF
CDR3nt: TGTGCCAGCAGTGTGGAGGGGGGCACCGCGGAGACCCAGTACTTC

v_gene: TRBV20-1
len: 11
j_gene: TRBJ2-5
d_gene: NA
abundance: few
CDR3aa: CSASQQETQYF
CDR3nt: TGCAGTGCTAGCCAGCAAGAGACCCAGTACTTC

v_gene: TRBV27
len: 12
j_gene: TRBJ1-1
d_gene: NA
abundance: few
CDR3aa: CASRRGHTEAFF
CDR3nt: TGTGCCAGCCGCCGAGGGCACACTGAAGCTTTCTTT

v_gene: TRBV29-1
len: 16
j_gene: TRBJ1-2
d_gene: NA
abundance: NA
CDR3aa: CSVGPDSPYSNYGYTF
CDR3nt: TGCAGCGTTGGGCCTGACAGTCCCTATTCTAACTATGGCTACACCTTC

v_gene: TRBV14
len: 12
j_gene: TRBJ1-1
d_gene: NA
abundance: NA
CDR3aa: CASSRLNTEAFF
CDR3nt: TGTGCCAGCAGCCGACTAAACACTGAAGCTTTCTTT

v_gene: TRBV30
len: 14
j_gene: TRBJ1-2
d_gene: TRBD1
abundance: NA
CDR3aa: CAWSRDRTYYGYTF
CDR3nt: TGTGCCTGGAGTCGGGACAGAACTTACTATGGCTACACCTTC

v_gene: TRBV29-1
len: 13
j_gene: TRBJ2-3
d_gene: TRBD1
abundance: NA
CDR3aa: CSVEGQGVDTQYF
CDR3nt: TGCAGCGTTGAGGGACAGGGGGTAGATACGCAGTATTTT

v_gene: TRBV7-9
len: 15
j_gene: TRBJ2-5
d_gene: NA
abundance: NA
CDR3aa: CASSFFRDPKETQYF
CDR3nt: TGTGCCAGCAGCTTTTTCCGGGACCCAAAAGAGACCCAGTACTTC

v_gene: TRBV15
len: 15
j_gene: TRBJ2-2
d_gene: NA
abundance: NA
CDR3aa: CATSRETVNTGELFF
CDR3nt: TGTGCCACCAGCAGAGAAACGGTCAACACCGGGGAGCTGTTTTTT

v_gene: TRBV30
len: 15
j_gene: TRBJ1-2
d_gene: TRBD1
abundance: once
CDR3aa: CAWSVLRQGDYGYTF
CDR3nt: TGTGCCTGGAGTGTCCTTAGGCAGGGGGACTATGGCTACACCTTC